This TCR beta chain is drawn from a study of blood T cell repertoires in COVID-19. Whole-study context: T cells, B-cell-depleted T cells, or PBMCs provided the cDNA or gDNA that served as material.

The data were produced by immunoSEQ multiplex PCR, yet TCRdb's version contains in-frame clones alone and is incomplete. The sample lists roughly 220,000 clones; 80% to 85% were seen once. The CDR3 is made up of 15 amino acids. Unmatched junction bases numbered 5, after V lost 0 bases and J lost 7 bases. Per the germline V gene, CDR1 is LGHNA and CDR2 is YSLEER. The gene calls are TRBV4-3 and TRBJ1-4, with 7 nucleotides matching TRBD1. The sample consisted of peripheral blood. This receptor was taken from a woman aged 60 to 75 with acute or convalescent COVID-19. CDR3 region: CASSQETGPFEKLFF. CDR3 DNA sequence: TGCGCCAGCAGCCAAGAGACAGGGCCTTTTGAAAAACTGTTTTTT.